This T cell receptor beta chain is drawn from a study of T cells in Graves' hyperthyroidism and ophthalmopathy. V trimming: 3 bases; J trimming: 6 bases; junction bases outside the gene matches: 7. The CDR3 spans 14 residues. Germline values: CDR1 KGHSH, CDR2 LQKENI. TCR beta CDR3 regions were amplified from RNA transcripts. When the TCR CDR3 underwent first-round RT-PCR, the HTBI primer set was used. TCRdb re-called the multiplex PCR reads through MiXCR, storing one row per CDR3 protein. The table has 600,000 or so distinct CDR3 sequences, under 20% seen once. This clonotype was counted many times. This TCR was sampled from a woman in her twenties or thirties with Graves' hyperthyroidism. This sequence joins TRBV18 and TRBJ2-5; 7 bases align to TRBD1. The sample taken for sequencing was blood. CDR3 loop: CASSPYDRVKTQYF. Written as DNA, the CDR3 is TGTGCCAGCTCACCGTACGACAGGGTCAAGACCCAGTACTTC.